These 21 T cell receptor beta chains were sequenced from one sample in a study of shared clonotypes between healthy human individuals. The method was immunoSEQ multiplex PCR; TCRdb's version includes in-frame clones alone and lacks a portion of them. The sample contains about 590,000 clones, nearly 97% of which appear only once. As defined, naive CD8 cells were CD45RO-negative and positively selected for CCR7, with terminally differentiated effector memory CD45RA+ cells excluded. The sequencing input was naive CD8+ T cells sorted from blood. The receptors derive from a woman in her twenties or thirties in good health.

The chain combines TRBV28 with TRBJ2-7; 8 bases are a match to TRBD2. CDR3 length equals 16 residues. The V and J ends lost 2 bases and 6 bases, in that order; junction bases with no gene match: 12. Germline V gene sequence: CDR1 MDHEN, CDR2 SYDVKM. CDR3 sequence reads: CASSLEWASGSREQYF. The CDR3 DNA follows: TGTGCCAGCAGTTTAGAATGGGCGAGCGGGAGCCGCGAGCAGTACTTC.

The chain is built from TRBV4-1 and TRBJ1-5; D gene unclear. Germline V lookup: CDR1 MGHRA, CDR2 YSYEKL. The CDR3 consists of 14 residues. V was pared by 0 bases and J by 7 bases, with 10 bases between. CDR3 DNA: TGCGCCAGCAGCCAAGAAGACGGCGTCCAGCCCCAGCATTTT. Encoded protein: CASSQEDGVQPQHF.

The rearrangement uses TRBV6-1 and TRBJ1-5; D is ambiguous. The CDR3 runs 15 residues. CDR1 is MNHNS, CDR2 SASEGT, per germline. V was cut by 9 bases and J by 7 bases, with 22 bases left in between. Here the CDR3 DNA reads TGTGCCAGTGAAAACCGAGGACGGCCGGGGCAGCCCCAGCATTTT. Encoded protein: CASENRGRPGQPQHF.

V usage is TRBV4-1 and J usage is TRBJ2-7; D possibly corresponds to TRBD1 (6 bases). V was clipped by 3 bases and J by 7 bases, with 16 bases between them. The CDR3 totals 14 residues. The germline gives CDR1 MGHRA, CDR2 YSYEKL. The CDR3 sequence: CASSHEGQPFEQYF. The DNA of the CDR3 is TGCGCCAGCAGCCACGAAGGACAGCCCTTTGAGCAGTACTTC.

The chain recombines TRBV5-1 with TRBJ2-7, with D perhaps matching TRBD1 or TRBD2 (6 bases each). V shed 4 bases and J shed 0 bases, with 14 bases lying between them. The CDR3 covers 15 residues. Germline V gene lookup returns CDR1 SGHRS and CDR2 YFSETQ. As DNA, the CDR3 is TGCGCCAGCAGCAGTGAGGGGGGACCCTCCTACGAGCAGTACTTC. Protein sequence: CASSSEGGPSYEQYF.

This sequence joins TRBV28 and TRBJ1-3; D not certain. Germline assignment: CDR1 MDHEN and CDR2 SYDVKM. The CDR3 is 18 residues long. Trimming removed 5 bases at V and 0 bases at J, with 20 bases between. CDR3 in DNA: TGTGCCAGCAGTGCTCACTTGATTGGACCGAGCTCTGGAAACACCATATATTTT. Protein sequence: CASSAHLIGPSSGNTIYF.

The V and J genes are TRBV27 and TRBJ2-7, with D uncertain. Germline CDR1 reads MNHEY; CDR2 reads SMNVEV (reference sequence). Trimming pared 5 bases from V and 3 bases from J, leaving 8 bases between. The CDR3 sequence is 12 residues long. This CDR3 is CASSEDGYEQYF. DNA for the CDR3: TGTGCCAGCAGTGAGGACGGCTACGAGCAGTACTTC.

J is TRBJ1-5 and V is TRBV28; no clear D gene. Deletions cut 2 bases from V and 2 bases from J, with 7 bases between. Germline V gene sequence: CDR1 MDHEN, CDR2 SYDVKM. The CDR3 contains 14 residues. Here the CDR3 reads CASSLMVGNQPQHF. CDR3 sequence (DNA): TGTGCCAGCAGTTTAATGGTGGGCAATCAGCCCCAGCATTTT.

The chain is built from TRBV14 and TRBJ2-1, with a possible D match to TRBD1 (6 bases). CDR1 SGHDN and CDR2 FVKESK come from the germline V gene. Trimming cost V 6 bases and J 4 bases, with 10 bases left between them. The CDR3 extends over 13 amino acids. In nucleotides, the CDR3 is TGTGCCAGCAGTTGGACAGCTTACAATGAGCAGTTCTTC. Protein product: CASSWTAYNEQFF.

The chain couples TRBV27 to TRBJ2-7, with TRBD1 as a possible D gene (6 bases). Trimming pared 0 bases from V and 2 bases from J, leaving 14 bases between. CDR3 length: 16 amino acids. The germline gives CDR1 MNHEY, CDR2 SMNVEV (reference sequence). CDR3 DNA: TGTGCCAGCAGTTTATCGGCAGGGGAGTTCACCTACGAGCAGTACTTC. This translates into CASSLSAGEFTYEQYF.

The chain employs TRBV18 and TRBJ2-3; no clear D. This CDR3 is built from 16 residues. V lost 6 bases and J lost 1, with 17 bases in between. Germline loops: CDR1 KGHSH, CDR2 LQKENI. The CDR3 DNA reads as TGTGCCAGCTCTACACAGTCGCGGAGTGGCACAGATACGCAGTATTTT. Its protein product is CASSTQSRSGTDTQYF.

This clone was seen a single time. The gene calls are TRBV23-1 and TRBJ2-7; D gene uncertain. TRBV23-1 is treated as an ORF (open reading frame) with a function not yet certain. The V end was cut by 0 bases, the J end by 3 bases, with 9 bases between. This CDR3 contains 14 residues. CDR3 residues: CASSQSSSDYEQYF. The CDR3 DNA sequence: TGCGCCAGCAGTCAATCAAGCAGTGACTACGAGCAGTACTTC.

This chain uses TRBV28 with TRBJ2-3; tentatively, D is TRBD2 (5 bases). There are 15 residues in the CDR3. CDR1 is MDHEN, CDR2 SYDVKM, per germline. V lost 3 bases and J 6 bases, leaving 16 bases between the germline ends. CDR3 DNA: TGTGCCAGCAGTTTTACTTCAATAGCGTGGGATACGCAGTATTTT. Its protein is CASSFTSIAWDTQYF.

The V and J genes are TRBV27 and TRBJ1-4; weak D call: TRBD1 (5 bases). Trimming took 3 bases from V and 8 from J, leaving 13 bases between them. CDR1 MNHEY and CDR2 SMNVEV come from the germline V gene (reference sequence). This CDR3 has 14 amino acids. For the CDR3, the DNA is TGTGCCAGCAGTTTCTCAGGGTATGGAGAAAAACTGTTTTTT. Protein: CASSFSGYGEKLFF.

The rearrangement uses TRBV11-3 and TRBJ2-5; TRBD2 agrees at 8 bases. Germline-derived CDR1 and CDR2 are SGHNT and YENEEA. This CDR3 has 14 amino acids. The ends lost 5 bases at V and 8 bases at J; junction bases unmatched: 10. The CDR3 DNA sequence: TGTGCCAGCAGCCAAGGCGGTAGCGGGATAACCCAGTACTTC. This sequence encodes CASSQGGSGITQYF.

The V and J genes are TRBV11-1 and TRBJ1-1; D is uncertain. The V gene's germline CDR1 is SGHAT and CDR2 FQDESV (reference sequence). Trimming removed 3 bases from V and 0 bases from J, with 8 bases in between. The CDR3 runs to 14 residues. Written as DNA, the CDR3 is TGTGCCAGCAGCTTTGCTTTCATGAACACTGAAGCTTTCTTT. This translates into CASSFAFMNTEAFF.

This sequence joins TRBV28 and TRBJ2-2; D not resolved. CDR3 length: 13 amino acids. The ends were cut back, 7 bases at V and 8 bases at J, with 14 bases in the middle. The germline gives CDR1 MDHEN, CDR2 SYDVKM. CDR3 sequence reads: CASNFRMGGELFF. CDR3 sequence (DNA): TGTGCCAGCAATTTTAGGATGGGAGGGGAGCTGTTTTTT.

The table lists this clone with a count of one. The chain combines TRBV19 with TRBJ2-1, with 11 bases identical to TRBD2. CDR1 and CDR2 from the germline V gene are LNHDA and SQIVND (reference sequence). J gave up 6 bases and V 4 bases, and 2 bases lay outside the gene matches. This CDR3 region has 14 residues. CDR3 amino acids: CASSTGTSGNEQFF. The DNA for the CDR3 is TGTGCCAGTAGTACAGGGACTAGCGGCAATGAGCAGTTCTTC.

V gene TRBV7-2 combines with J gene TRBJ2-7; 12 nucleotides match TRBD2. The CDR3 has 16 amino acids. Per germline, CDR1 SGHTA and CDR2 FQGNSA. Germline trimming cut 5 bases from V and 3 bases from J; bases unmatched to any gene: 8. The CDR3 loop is CASSHWTSGDHYEQYF. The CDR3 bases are TGTGCCAGCAGCCACTGGACTAGCGGGGACCACTACGAGCAGTACTTC.

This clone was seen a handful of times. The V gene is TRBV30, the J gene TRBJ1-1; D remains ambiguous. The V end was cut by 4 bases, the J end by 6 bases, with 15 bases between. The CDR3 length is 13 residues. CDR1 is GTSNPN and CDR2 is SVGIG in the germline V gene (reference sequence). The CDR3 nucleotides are TGTGCCTGGACAGGTGGATCGAGCGCTGAAGCTTTCTTT. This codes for CAWTGGSSAEAFF.

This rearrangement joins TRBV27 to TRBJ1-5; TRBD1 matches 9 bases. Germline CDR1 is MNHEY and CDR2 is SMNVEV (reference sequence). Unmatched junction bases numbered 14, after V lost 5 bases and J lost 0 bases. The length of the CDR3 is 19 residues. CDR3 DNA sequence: TGTGCCAGCAGTGCGTCCGGGACAGGGATACTCGGTAGCAATCAGCCCCAGCATTTT. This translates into CASSASGTGILGSNQPQHF.